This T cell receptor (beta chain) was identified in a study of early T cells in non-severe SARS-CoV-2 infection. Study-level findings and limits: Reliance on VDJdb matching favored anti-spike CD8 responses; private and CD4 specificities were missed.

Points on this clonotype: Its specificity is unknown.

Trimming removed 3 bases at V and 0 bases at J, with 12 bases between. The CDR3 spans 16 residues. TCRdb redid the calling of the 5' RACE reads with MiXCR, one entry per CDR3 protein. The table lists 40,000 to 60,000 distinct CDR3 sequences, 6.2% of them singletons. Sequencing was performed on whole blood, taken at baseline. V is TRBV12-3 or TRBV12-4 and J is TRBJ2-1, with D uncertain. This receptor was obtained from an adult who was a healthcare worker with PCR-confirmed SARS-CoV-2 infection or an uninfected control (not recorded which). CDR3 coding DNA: TGTGCCAGCAGTTTTGTGGGTTCTGGCTCCTACAATGAGCAGTTCTTC. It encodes CASSFVGSGSYNEQFF.